Below, one T cell receptor beta chain is given with its context. What it binds is not known. The PCR had 60 Vbeta and 13 Jbeta primers. Profiled with immunoSEQ multiplex PCR; TCRdb holds only in-frame clones, not every one. Of 150,000 to 200,000 clones in the sample, roughly 80% are singletons; the top ten hold approximately 6.7%. This entry is derived from a study of cytomegalovirus exposure and HLA in healthy donors. Looked up from germline, CDR1 is SGHAT and CDR2 is FQNNGV. The CDR3 sequence is 16 residues long. Trimming cost V 1 base and J 3 bases, with 14 bases left between them. General observations from the study: Among TCR beta chains, those listed as cytomegalovirus-associated numbered over 150.

Sequencing was done on a sample of PBMCs. The receptor's source is a man aged 25-40 years in good health and CMV-seropositive. The chain recombines TRBV11-2 with TRBJ2-3, with D perhaps matching TRBD2 (6 bases). This chain's CDR3 is CASSLGWLARTDTQYF. CDR3 bases: TGTGCCAGCAGCTTAGGTTGGCTAGCGCGAACAGATACGCAGTATTTT. Supplemented by reference TRBV11-2 and TRBJ2-3, the full variable domain reads EAGVAQSPRYKIIEKRQSVAFWCNPISGHATLYWYQQILGQGPKLLIQFQNNGVVDDSQLPKDRFSAERLKGVDSTLKIQPAKLEDSAVYLCASSLGWLARTDTQYFGPGTRLTVL.